This TCR beta chain was recovered during a study of blood T cell repertoires in COVID-19. Study at large: The analysed material was cDNA or gDNA that came from T cells, B-cell-depleted T cells, or PBMCs.

Cohorts were determined from participant-reported clinical history. Donors in Cohort 3 counted as recovered after two negative PCRs, clearance, or symptom resolution. Measured with immunoSEQ multiplex PCR; TCRdb has only the in-frame clones, and not every one. This table has roughly 400,000 clones, roughly 88% appearing once. This sequence was found in a man aged 18 to 29 who had recovered from COVID-19. The sequenced sample was PBMCs or T cells enriched from blood (not recorded which).

The CDR3 loop is CASSRGTLNTEAFF. The CDR3 DNA follows: TGTGCCAGCAGCCGGGGCACCTTGAACACTGAAGCTTTCTTT. This chain joins TRBV3-1 (or the pseudogene TRBV3-2) and TRBJ1-1; tentative D call: TRBD1 (5 bases). Trimming shortened V by 4 bases and J by 0 bases, and 9 bases separated the two germline ends. Germline V CDR1 and CDR2: LGHDT, YNNKEL (reference sequence). The length of the CDR3 is 14 residues.